These 32 T cell receptor beta chains came from one sample sequenced in a study of T cells in Graves' hyperthyroidism and ophthalmopathy. From RNA transcripts, TCR beta CDR3 regions were amplified. In the first-round RT-PCR of the TCR CDR3, the HTBI primer set was used. TCRdb independently ran MiXCR on the multiplex PCR reads; one entry per CDR3 protein. This table holds roughly 380,000 distinct CDR3 sequences, 15% to 20% found once. Sequencing was performed on blood. The receptors shown here come from a woman in her thirties or forties with Graves' ophthalmopathy.

In this sample, this clonotype turned up many times. The chain has TRBV7-8 and TRBJ2-7; TRBD1 aligns across 7 bases. The CDR3 contains 17 residues. V lost 1 base, J lost 2 bases, and 11 bases stayed unmatched. Per germline, CDR1 SGHVS and CDR2 FQNEAQ. CDR3 nucleotide sequence: TGTGCCAGCAGCTTAGAGATAACCCTCCAGGGGGCCTACGAGCAGTACTTC. Amino acid sequence: CASSLEITLQGAYEQYF.

This clonotype has just a few counts. This chain links TRBV7-2 with TRBJ2-2; D possibly uses TRBD1 or TRBD2 (5 bases each). Germline loops: CDR1 SGHTA, CDR2 FQGNSA. V was cut by 4 bases and J by 3 bases, with 9 bases left in between. The CDR3 spans 14 residues. CDR3 loop: CASSSGRDTGELFF. The CDR3 coding sequence is TGTGCCAGCAGCTCGGGACGCGACACCGGGGAGCTGTTTTTT.

About this clonotype itself: At one boundary the junction diverges from the germline segment, which might be a read error. The V gene is TRBV13, the J gene TRBJ1-1; D gene unclear. The germline CDR1 and CDR2 sequences are PRHDT and FYEKMQ (reference sequence). The CDR3 is 17 amino acids. CDR3 nucleotide sequence: TGTGCCAGCAGCGGAGAACAGCAGCGTAAAATGAACACTGAAGCTTCCTTT. Its protein is CASSGEQQRKMNTEASF.

The genes are TRBV28 and TRBJ2-7, with 13 nucleotides matching TRBD2. Per germline, CDR1 MDHEN and CDR2 SYDVKM. The CDR3 has 16 residues. The J segment lost 4 bases and the V segment lost 6 bases, leaving 9 bases of the junction unmatched. This chain's CDR3 is CASSHGTSGNRYEQYF. The CDR3 region has the DNA TGTGCCAGCAGCCACGGGACTAGCGGGAATCGATACGAGCAGTACTTC.

This clonotype was counted many times. The CDR3 here is CASSRRDRYEQYF. CDR3 nucleotides: TGTGCCAGCAGTCGCCGGGACAGGTACGAGCAGTACTTC. The chain has TRBV6-1 and TRBJ2-7; 8 bases align to TRBD1. From germline, CDR1 is MNHNS and CDR2 SASEGT. The CDR3 runs 13 residues. After removal of 5 bases from V and 4 bases from J, the junction contained 4 bases not matched to a gene.

The chain uses TRBV11-2 and TRBJ2-5, with a possible D match to TRBD2 (5 bases). Trimming left V 1 base short and J 2 bases short, with 26 bases between. The length of the CDR3 is 20 residues. In germline, CDR1 is SGHAT, CDR2 FQNNGV. The CDR3 bases are TGTGCCAGCAGCTTAGTTTTTGTGGACTCGGTGGGGAACCCACAAGAGACCCAGTACTTC. Amino acids: CASSLVFVDSVGNPQETQYF.

This clonotype was seen many times. This sequence joins TRBV7-8 and TRBJ2-7; unclear D gene. This CDR3 spans 12 amino acids. CDR1 and CDR2 (germline): SGHVS, FQNEAQ. Trimming pared 0 bases from V and 7 bases from J, leaving 7 bases between. The CDR3, as DNA: TGTGCCAGCAGCTTAGCGCCCGGAGAGCAGTACTTC. Translated, it gives CASSLAPGEQYF. Variable domain in full (rest from reference TRBV7-8 and TRBJ2-7): GAGVSQSPRYKVAKRGQDVALRCDPISGHVSLFWYQQALGQGPEFLTYFQNEAQLDKSGLPSDRFFAERPEGSVSTLKIQRTQQEDSAVYLCASSLAPGEQYFGPGTRLTVT.

This clonotype appeared many times. The chain is built from TRBV12-3 or TRBV12-4 and TRBJ2-7, with 8 positions matching TRBD2. The CDR3 loop spans 13 amino acids. Unmatched junction bases numbered 7, after V lost 6 bases and J lost 6 bases. This CDR3 is CASSPGLVGEQYF. The CDR3 nucleotides read TGTGCCAGCAGCCCGGGACTAGTGGGCGAGCAGTACTTC.

V gene TRBV28 combines with J gene TRBJ2-5, with 9 bases matching TRBD2. V was pared by 2 bases and J by 3 bases, with 7 bases of the junction left unmatched. CDR1 MDHEN and CDR2 SYDVKM come from the germline V gene. The CDR3 spans 16 residues. CDR3 nucleotide sequence: TGTGCCAGCAGTTTAGAGTGGCGGGGGGGAAAAGAGACCCAGTACTTC. It encodes CASSLEWRGGKETQYF.

This clonotype was seen a handful of times. This chain connects TRBV29-1 to TRBJ2-7; 12 nucleotides line up with TRBD1. V was pared by 3 bases and J by 6 bases, with 3 bases of the junction left unmatched. The CDR3 length is 13 residues. Per germline, CDR1 SQVTM and CDR2 ANQGSEA. The CDR3 sequence is CSVEGTGGFEQYF. The CDR3 bases are TGCAGCGTTGAGGGGACAGGGGGCTTCGAGCAGTACTTC.

As DNA, the CDR3 is TGTGCCAGCACCATGGGGCCTCTGGGCGGAGATCAGCCCCAGCATTTT. Its protein product is CASTMGPLGGDQPQHF. The chain is built from TRBV6-1 and TRBJ1-5; D possibly corresponds to TRBD1 (5 bases). With 7 bases removed from V and 5 bases from J, the gap between germline ends came to 21 bases. Per the germline V gene, CDR1 is MNHNS and CDR2 is SASEGT. This CDR3 has 16 residues.

This clonotype was found many times. This chain connects TRBV4-2 to TRBJ2-7; D not resolved. Per germline, CDR1 LGHNA and CDR2 YNFKEQ. V was cut by 0 bases and J by 3 bases, with 15 bases left in between. CDR3 length equals 16 residues. The CDR3 sequence is CASSQDWAGSRYEQYF. Here the CDR3 DNA reads TGTGCCAGCAGCCAAGATTGGGCCGGTAGTCGCTACGAGCAGTACTTC.

This clonotype was observed a single time. The chain joins TRBV14 to TRBJ2-5; no firm D call. The length of the CDR3 is 12 residues. V lost 1 base and J 5 bases, leaving 5 bases between the germline ends. CDR1 is SGHDN and CDR2 is FVKESK in the germline V gene. The CDR3 spells CASSQAWETQYF. As DNA, the CDR3 is TGTGCCAGCAGCCAAGCATGGGAGACCCAGTACTTC.

The chain links TRBV12-3 or TRBV12-4 to TRBJ2-7, with 8 bases identical to TRBD1. CDR3 size: 13 residues. The V gene end was trimmed by 8 bases and the J gene end by 2 bases; junction bases not matched to a gene: 5. Here the CDR3 reads CASGSDRAYEQYF. The CDR3 coding sequence is TGTGCCAGCGGATCGGACAGGGCCTACGAGCAGTACTTC.

This clonotype was found many times. The chain has TRBV15 and TRBJ1-1; D uncertain. This CDR3 has 13 residues. Germline assignment: CDR1 LNHNV and CDR2 YYDKDF (reference sequence). Trimming shortened V by 1 base and J by 8 bases, and 11 bases separated the two germline ends. The CDR3 here is CATSRGMGREAFF. In DNA, the CDR3 is TGTGCCACCAGCAGAGGGATGGGTAGGGAAGCTTTCTTT.

This clonotype was seen many times. The rearrangement uses TRBV12-5 and TRBJ2-7; 7 bases line up with TRBD1. The CDR3 runs 18 residues. Germline CDR1 and CDR2: LGHNT and FRNRAP. With V trimmed by 0 bases and J by 0 bases, 11 bases remained unmatched. The CDR3 DNA reads TGTGCTAGTGGTTTGGTACTAGGTGGCAGGGGGACCTCCTACGAGCAGTACTTC. Its protein product is CASGLVLGGRGTSYEQYF.

The chain couples TRBV11-2 to TRBJ2-7, with 12 bases that match TRBD1. Germline lookup yields CDR1 SGHAT and CDR2 FQNNGV. V shed 0 bases, J shed 5 bases, and the junction held 5 bases outside the gene matches. The CDR3 spans 16 residues. This chain's CDR3 is CASSLDPGQGAHEQYF. The CDR3 nucleotides read TGTGCCAGCAGCTTAGATCCGGGACAGGGGGCCCACGAGCAGTACTTC.

This clonotype was counted many times. CDR3 loop: CASGFTAEAFF. In DNA, the CDR3 is TGTGCCAGCGGATTTACGGCTGAAGCTTTCTTT. This rearrangement joins TRBV2 to TRBJ1-1, with no clear D. Germline V gene lookup returns CDR1 SNHLY and CDR2 FYNNEI. The CDR3 totals 11 residues. Trimming stripped 8 bases from V and 6 bases from J, with 10 bases between.

This clonotype was seen at least ten times. The V call is TRBV24-1, the J call TRBJ2-7, with D unresolved. This CDR3 has 12 amino acids. Germline values: CDR1 KGHDR, CDR2 SFDVKD. The germline V and J ends were trimmed by 2 bases and 6 bases, with 7 bases remaining between them. The CDR3 bases are TGTGCCACCAGTGATTGGGATAGCGAGCAGTACTTC. Protein product: CATSDWDSEQYF.

This clonotype was seen repeatedly, ten times or more. The gene calls are TRBV10-3 and TRBJ1-3; D is unclear. V gave up 9 bases and J gave up 0 bases, with 9 bases separating them. The CDR3 has 13 amino acids. Germline V gene sequence: CDR1 ENHRY, CDR2 SYGVKD. The CDR3 DNA is TGTGCCATTACCTCCGCCTCTGGAAACACCATATATTTT. It yields the protein CAITSASGNTIYF.

This clonotype was seen repeatedly, ten times or more. The V gene is TRBV7-9, the J gene TRBJ2-7; D not certain. Trimming stripped 0 bases from V and 3 bases from J, with 12 bases between. Germline CDR1 reads SEHNR; CDR2 reads FQNEAQ (reference sequence). The CDR3 spans 15 residues. The CDR3 nucleotides are TGTGCCAGCAGCTTAGCGTCGGTGGGCGGCTACGAGCAGTACTTC. Protein: CASSLASVGGYEQYF. Complete variable domain (other parts from reference TRBV7-9 and TRBJ2-7): DTGVSQNPRHKITKRGQNVTFRCDPISEHNRLYWYRQTLGQGPEFLTYFQNEAQLEKSRLLSDRFSAERPKGSFSTLEIQRTEQGDSAMYLCASSLASVGGYEQYFGPGTRLTVT.

Ten or more counts support this clonotype. The genes are TRBV20-1 and TRBJ2-4, with TRBD1 as a possible D gene (6 bases). The CDR3 has 14 residues. CDR1 is DFQATT, CDR2 SNEGSKA, per germline (reference sequence). Trimming stripped 5 bases from V and 0 bases from J, with 11 bases between. CDR3 sequence reads: CSADRFLAKNIQYF. CDR3 DNA: TGCAGTGCTGACAGGTTCTTAGCCAAAAACATTCAGTACTTC.

This clonotype was seen repeatedly, ten times or more. This chain joins TRBV18 and TRBJ1-6; D is possibly TRBD1 (6 bases). Trimming took 4 bases from V and 10 from J, leaving 17 bases between them. This CDR3 comprises 15 residues. Germline V lookup: CDR1 KGHSH, CDR2 LQKENI. The CDR3 nucleotides read TGTGCCAGCTCACTAGACGGGGGCGCTGGGTCACCCCTCCACTTT. Its protein is CASSLDGGAGSPLHF.

This clonotype was counted ten times or more. V gene TRBV28 combines with J gene TRBJ1-1; the D is unclear. Trimming left V 1 base short and J 8 bases short, with 8 bases between. Germline V gene lookup returns CDR1 MDHEN and CDR2 SYDVKM. This CDR3 is 12 amino acids long. The CDR3 protein is CASSLSQSEAFF. The CDR3 coding sequence is TGTGCCAGCAGTTTATCACAGTCCGAAGCTTTCTTT. Complete variable domain (other parts from reference TRBV28 and TRBJ1-1): DVKVTQSSRYLVKRTGEKVFLECVQDMDHENMFWYRQDPGLGLRLIYFSYDVKMKEKGDIPEGYSVSREKKERFSLILESASTNQTSMYLCASSLSQSEAFFGQGTRLTVV.

This clonotype was observed at least ten times. The genes are TRBV20-1 and TRBJ1-1, with D perhaps TRBD1 (6 bases). Trimming took off 5 bases at V and 1 base at J, with 8 bases between the two ends. The CDR3 consists of 12 residues. CDR1 and CDR2 from the germline V gene are DFQATT and SNEGSKA (reference sequence). The CDR3 region is CSAPDRNTEAFF. The CDR3 coding sequence is TGCAGTGCTCCGGACAGGAACACTGAAGCTTTCTTT.

This clonotype was detected only once. V usage is TRBV20-1 and J usage is TRBJ2-5, with D maybe TRBD2 (5 bases). Germline V gene lookup returns CDR1 DFQATT and CDR2 SNEGSKA (reference sequence). The CDR3 sequence is 15 residues long. Between the trimmed V and J ends, which lost 3 bases and 4 bases, there was a span of 18 bases. The CDR3 sequence: CSASSPAELGETQYF. The CDR3 DNA reads as TGCAGTGCTAGCTCGCCAGCGGAGTTAGGAGAGACCCAGTACTTC.

The rearrangement links TRBV29-1 to TRBJ1-3; the D is unclear. The CDR3 runs to 11 residues. V was cut by 3 bases and J by 4 bases, with 4 bases left in between. The V gene's germline CDR1 is SQVTM and CDR2 ANQGSEA. Written as DNA, the CDR3 is TGCAGCGTTGATCGGGGAAACACCATATATTTT. It translates to CSVDRGNTIYF.

This clonotype was counted many times. The chain uses TRBV12-3 or TRBV12-4 and TRBJ2-5, with TRBD1 as a possible D gene (5 bases). V shed 5 bases and J shed 3 bases, with 16 bases lying between them. This CDR3 region has 15 residues. The CDR3 DNA is TGTGCCAGCAGTACGCGACAGAGAGCAAAAGAGACCCAGTACTTC. It yields the protein CASSTRQRAKETQYF.

This sequence joins TRBV7-3 and TRBJ2-2; D is possibly TRBD2 (6 bases). Per the germline V gene, CDR1 is SGHTA and CDR2 is FQGTGA. The CDR3 is 15 residues long. Trimming left V 5 bases short and J 1 base short, with 11 bases between. The CDR3 nucleotides are TGTGCCAGCAGCCCGACTAGGGAGAACACCGGGGAGCTGTTTTTT. Amino acids: CASSPTRENTGELFF.

V is TRBV20-1 and J is TRBJ2-2, with 9 bases that match TRBD1. The CDR3 contains 16 residues. The germline gives CDR1 DFQATT, CDR2 SNEGSKA (reference sequence). V lost 0 bases, J lost 3 bases, and 5 bases stayed unmatched. DNA of the CDR3: TGCAGTGCTAGAGATCCAAGACAGGGGGACACCGGGGAGCTGTTTTTT. This encodes CSARDPRQGDTGELFF.

This clonotype was seen ten or more times. The chain employs TRBV6-2 or TRBV6-3 and TRBJ1-5, with 7 bases fitting TRBD1. Germline V lookup: CDR1 MNHEY, CDR2 SVGEGT. The CDR3 length is 17 residues. The junction had 10 bases not matched to a gene; V was cut back by 4 bases and J by 1 base. CDR3 loop: CASSSHSTGRSNQPQHF. CDR3 sequence (DNA): TGTGCCAGCAGTTCCCATTCGACAGGGAGAAGCAATCAGCCCCAGCATTTT.

Ten or more counts support this clonotype. The CDR3 sequence: CASSEVGHGNQPQHF. In DNA form, the CDR3 reads TGTGCCAGCAGTGAAGTAGGGCACGGCAATCAGCCCCAGCATTTT. V gene TRBV6-1 combines with J gene TRBJ1-5, with no clear D. CDR1 MNHNS and CDR2 SASEGT come from the germline V gene. The CDR3 has 15 residues. Trimming cost V 1 base and J 2 bases, with 9 bases left between them.